These 8 T cell receptor beta chains were sequenced from one sample in a study of blood T cells in healthy people across ages. A second roughly 7 to 11 cycle PCR used barcoded and J-beta primers. TCRdb re-derived calls from the 5' RACE reads in MiXCR, one entry per CDR3 protein. The top ten hold 15% to 20% of the sample, which has hundreds of thousands of distinct CDR3 sequences, 25% to 35% seen once. The sample comprised blood. Receptors were obtained from a woman of 80 years or more in good health.

V is TRBV6-2 or TRBV6-3 and J is TRBJ1-4; maybe TRBD1 (5 bases). The CDR3 has 14 amino acids. Germline V gene lookup returns CDR1 MNHEY and CDR2 SVGEGT. Trimming took 2 bases from V and 7 from J, leaving 11 bases between them. The CDR3 bases are TGTGCCAGCAGTTACGGCAGGGACGGTGAAAAACTGTTTTTT. Translated, it gives CASSYGRDGEKLFF.

This clonotype was counted at least ten times. The rearrangement links TRBV27 to TRBJ2-1; TRBD1 is a possible D gene (5 bases). The CDR3 has 14 residues. CDR1 is MNHEY, CDR2 SMNVEV, per germline (reference sequence). Trimming left V 6 bases short and J 9 bases short, with 18 bases between. CDR3 amino acids: CASSRYQQGGEQFF. The CDR3 DNA reads as TGTGCCAGCAGCCGTTATCAGCAGGGTGGTGAGCAGTTCTTC.

About this clonotype itself: At one end, the junction sequence differs from germline, possibly due to a read error. The chain employs TRBV5-8 and TRBJ1-5; 8 bases are a match to TRBD1. Germline V CDR1 and CDR2: SGHTS, YDEGEE. The CDR3 length is 15 residues. The chain's CDR3 is CASSLGAGGAQPQRF. The CDR3 DNA reads TGTGCCAGCAGCTTGGGTGCAGGGGGCGCTCAGCCCCAGCGTTTT.

This clonotype came up a few times. The genes are TRBV29-1 and TRBJ1-6; maybe TRBD1 (5 bases). Germline lookup yields CDR1 SQVTM and CDR2 ANQGSEA. The V end lost 4 bases, the J end lost 10 bases, and 14 bases lay between the germline ends. This CDR3 has 13 amino acids. The CDR3, as DNA: TGCAGCGTTGGTGCAGGACAAGGCTCACCCCTCCACTTT. Protein sequence: CSVGAGQGSPLHF.

This clonotype occurred many times. This rearrangement joins TRBV7-2 to TRBJ2-3; possible D gene TRBD1, 6 bases. V dropped 7 bases and J dropped 2 bases, with 16 bases sitting between them. Germline lookup yields CDR1 SGHTA and CDR2 FQGNSA. This CDR3 region has 15 residues. The CDR3 region is CASTLSGGLTDTQYF. As DNA, the CDR3 is TGTGCCAGCACCCTCAGTGGGGGCCTCACAGATACGCAGTATTTT.

This clonotype was detected a few times. A read error may be the cause here, since a much bigger clone is one base away. The chain joins TRBV30 to TRBJ2-7; a possible D gene is TRBD1 (5 bases). CDR1 is GTSNPN, CDR2 SVGIG, per germline (reference sequence). The V end was cut by 8 bases, the J end by 5 bases, with 13 bases between. CDR3 length equals 11 residues. CDR3 amino acids: CARGRAHEQYF. CDR3 bases: TGTGCCAGGGGTAGGGCCCACGAGCAGTACTTC.

In the case of this clonotype: This may stem from a read error, because a much larger clone lies one nucleotide away. The chain combines TRBV25-1 with TRBJ2-4; tentatively, D is TRBD1 (6 bases). The CDR3 sequence is 14 residues long. Germline lookup yields CDR1 MGHDK and CDR2 SYGVNS. Trimming removed 7 bases at V and 13 bases at J, with 23 bases between. CDR3 protein: CASTPTGTYNEQYF. DNA for the CDR3: TGTGCCAGCACTCCGACAGGAACCTACAATGAGCAGTACTTC.

For this clonotype: A much larger clone sits a single nucleotide away, making a read error possible. The rearrangement joins TRBV7-9 to TRBJ1-1; no definite D call. The germline V gene encodes CDR1 SEHNR and CDR2 FQNEAQ (reference sequence). The CDR3 totals 11 residues. The CDR3 loop is CVSSPRTEAFF. The CDR3 DNA is TGTGTCAGCAGCCCCCGTACTGAAGCTTTCTTT.